These T cell receptor beta chains were read from a single sample in a study of T cells after posttransplantation cyclophosphamide. TCRdb's copy holds only in-frame clones and misses some; the assay was immunoSEQ multiplex PCR. This table holds about 3,300 clones, roughly 77% found once. This specimen was PBMCs, taken less than 200 days after allogeneic stem cell transplant with posttransplant cyclophosphamide. The source of these receptors is a male patient aged 55 to 69 who received an allogeneic stem cell transplant from a related donor and was CMV-positive. The T cells may come from the graft donor. Each CDR3 is given with its conserved first and last residue. The D gene is left open where the match is weak. Clone size is shown for a subset of rows, as once, few, many or a class of expanded clone.

j_gene | v_gene | d_gene | abundance | CDR3aa | CDR3nt
TRBJ2-7 | TRBV29-1 | . | . | CSVEGGYEQYF | TGCAGCGTTGAAGGCGGCTACGAGCAGTACTTC
TRBJ1-2 | TRBV2 | . | . | CASSEEFGQGASAF | .
TRBJ2-7 | TRBV7-8 | TRBD1 | . | CASSGDRGEQYF | TGCGCCAGCAGCGGAGACAGGGGCGAGCAGTACTTC
TRBJ2-7 | TRBV4-1 | TRBD1 | . | CASSQDLSAGGVGEQYF | TGCGCCAGCAGCCAAGATTTATCCGCAGGGGGCGTGGGCGAGCAGTACTTC
TRBJ1-6 | TRBV19 | . | few | CASRPQGVRNSPLHF | TGTGCCAGTAGACCCCAAGGGGTGAGGAATTCACCCCTCCACTTT
TRBJ2-7 | TRBV2 | . | . | CASSAQNTYEQYF | TGTGCCAGCAGTGCACAGAATACCTACGAGCAGTACTTC
TRBJ1-5 | TRBV6-5 | . | . | CASSDSRSQPQHF | TGTGCCAGCAGCGACTCGAGGAGTCAGCCCCAGCATTTT
TRBJ2-2 | TRBV27 | TRBD2 | . | CASSPSGRADTGELFF | TGTGCCAGCAGCCCTAGCGGGAGGGCCGACACCGGGGAGCTGTTTTTT
TRBJ2-3 | TRBV29-1 | . | . | CSVVISTGIIRTDTQYF | TGCAGCGTTGTAATATCAACAGGGATAATCCGCACAGATACGCAGTATTTT
TRBJ2-1 | TRBV15 | . | . | CATSRLGGVNEQFF | TGTGCCACCTCCCGACTAGGAGGGGTCAATGAGCAGTTCTTC
TRBJ1-6 | TRBV9 | TRBD1 | . | CASSVDPAGGNSPLHF | TGTGCCAGCAGCGTAGACCCGGCAGGGGGGAATTCACCCCTCCACTTT
TRBJ2-3 | TRBV9 | TRBD2 | . | CASSINSGGRTDTQYF | TGTGCCAGCAGCATCAATAGCGGGGGACGCACAGATACGCAGTATTTT
TRBJ1-4 | TRBV4-2 | . | . | CASGPQGGATNEKLFF | TGTGCCAGCGGACCACAGGGAGGGGCAACTAATGAAAAACTGTTTTTT
TRBJ2-5 | TRBV5-1 | TRBD1 | . | CASSTDQGVETQYF | TGCGCCAGCAGCACGGACCAGGGGGTTGAGACCCAGTACTTC
TRBJ2-1 | TRBV14 | TRBD1 | . | CASSPKGAEQFF | TGTGCCAGCAGCCCCAAGGGGGCTGAGCAGTTCTTC
TRBJ2-4 | TRBV5-5 | . | . | CASGEMDKNIQYF | TGTGCCAGCGGAGAGATGGACAAAAACATTCAGTACTTC
TRBJ1-1 | TRBV19 | TRBD1 | . | CASSSLGQGRTEAFF | TGTGCCAGTAGTTCCCTGGGACAGGGTCGGACTGAAGCTTTCTTT
TRBJ2-1 | TRBV27 | . | . | CASSPPPGGLSYNEQFF | TGTGCCAGCAGTCCCCCCCCGGGGGGCCTTTCCTACAATGAGCAGTTCTTC
TRBJ1-2 | TRBV14 | TRBD1 | once | CASSQEGTGGSGYTF | TGTGCCAGCAGCCAAGAAGGGACAGGGGGCTCTGGCTACACCTTC
TRBJ2-1 | TRBV18 | TRBD2 | . | CASSPERERYNEQFF | TGTGCCAGCTCACCCGAGCGGGAGCGTTACAATGAGCAGTTCTTC
TRBJ2-4 | TRBV19 | . | . | CATRGPANIQYF | TGTGCCACCCGAGGTCCGGCTAACATTCAGTACTTC
TRBJ1-1 | TRBV10-3 | . | . | CAIKGLAGWNTEAFF | TGTGCCATCAAGGGCCTGGCAGGGTGGAACACTGAAGCTTTCTTT
TRBJ2-7 | TRBV19 | TRBD2 | . | CASSMTSLYEQYF | TGTGCCAGTAGTATGACTAGCCTCTACGAGCAGTACTTC
TRBJ2-2 | TRBV9 | . | . | CASSASRQSTGELFF | TGTGCCAGCAGCGCATCCAGACAGAGCACCGGGGAGCTGTTTTTT
TRBJ1-6 | TRBV7-2 | . | . | CASSLESVLDSPLHF | TGTGCCAGCAGCTTAGAATCCGTCCTCGATTCACCCCTCCACTTT
TRBJ1-4 | TRBV7-2 | . | . | CASSASGEKLFF | TGTGCCAGCAGCGCATCCGGGGAAAAACTGTTTTTT
TRBJ2-3 | TRBV10-3 | . | . | CAMNRDGLGTDTQYF | TGTGCCATGAACAGGGACGGATTGGGCACAGATACGCAGTATTTT
TRBJ1-4 | TRBV27 | TRBD1 | . | CASSLFGQGYEKLFF | TGTGCCAGCAGTTTATTCGGACAGGGCTATGAAAAACTGTTTTTT
TRBJ1-1 | TRBV7-2 | . | . | CASSSLTGGGEAFF | TGTGCCAGCAGCTCCCTCACGGGGGGCGGTGAAGCTTTCTTT
TRBJ2-6 | TRBV5-5 | TRBD1 | . | CASSLEPWTGGTGANVLTF | TGTGCCAGCAGCTTGGAGCCCTGGACAGGGGGAACTGGGGCCAACGTCCTGACTTTC